One T cell receptor (beta chain) is described in this entry. This record comes from a study of Ad26.COV2.S vaccination and SARS-CoV-2 variants. Across the whole study: Once, or twice with 56 days between doses, Ad26.COV2.S was given intramuscularly.

The V end lost 7 bases, the J end lost 0 bases, and 7 bases lay between the germline ends. The CDR3 covers 13 residues. Germline V gene lookup returns CDR1 MNHEY and CDR2 SVGAGI. Sample treatment: approximately 18 received Ad26.COV2.S at low or high dose, single or two shots; about 5 received placebo; per-sample allocation not given. The samples date from day 63 after the first vaccine or placebo injection. This person who donated was an adult of 18-55 years in Boston. Expressing Wuhan-strain SARS-CoV-2 spike, an Ad26 vector served as the vaccine. Sequencing used immunoSEQ multiplex PCR; TCRdb keeps in-frame clones, though not all of them. Here the sample spans about 350,000 clones, 88% being singletons.

The sequence was obtained from a person aged 18 to 65 who received the Ad26.COV2.S COVID-19 vaccine or a placebo. Sequenced material: peripheral blood, taken in a trial of Ad26.COV2.S vaccine versus placebo. The chain employs TRBV6-5 and TRBJ1-3; D is unclear. CDR3 loop: CASTSSSGNTIYF. CDR3 nucleotide sequence: TGTGCCAGCACGTCTAGCTCTGGAAACACCATATATTTT.